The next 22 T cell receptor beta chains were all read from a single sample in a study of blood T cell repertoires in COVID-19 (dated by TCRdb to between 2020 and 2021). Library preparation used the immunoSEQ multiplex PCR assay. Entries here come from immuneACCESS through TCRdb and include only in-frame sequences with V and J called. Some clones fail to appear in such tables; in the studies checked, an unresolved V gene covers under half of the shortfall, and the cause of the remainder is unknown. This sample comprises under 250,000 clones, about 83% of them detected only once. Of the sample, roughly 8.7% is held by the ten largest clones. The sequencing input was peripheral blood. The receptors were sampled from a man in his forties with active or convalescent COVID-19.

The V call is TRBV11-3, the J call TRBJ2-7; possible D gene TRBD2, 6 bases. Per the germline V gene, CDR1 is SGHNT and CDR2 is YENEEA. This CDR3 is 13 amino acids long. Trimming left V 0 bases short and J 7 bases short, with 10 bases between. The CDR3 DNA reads TGTGCCAGCAGCTTAGAAGGGACTGGGGAGCAGTACTTC. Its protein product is CASSLEGTGEQYF.

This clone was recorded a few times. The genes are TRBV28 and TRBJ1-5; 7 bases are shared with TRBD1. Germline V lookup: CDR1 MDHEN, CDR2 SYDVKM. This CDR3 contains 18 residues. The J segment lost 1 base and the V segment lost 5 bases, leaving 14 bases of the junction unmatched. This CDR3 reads CASSPYVTGVQSNQPQHF. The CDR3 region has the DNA TGTGCCAGCAGTCCCTACGTTACAGGGGTCCAGAGCAATCAGCCCCAGCATTTT. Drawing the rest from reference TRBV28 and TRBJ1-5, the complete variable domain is DVKVTQSSRYLVKRTGEKVFLECVQDMDHENMFWYRQDPGLGLRLIYFSYDVKMKEKGDIPEGYSVSREKKERFSLILESASTNQTSMYLCASSPYVTGVQSNQPQHFGDGTRLSIL.

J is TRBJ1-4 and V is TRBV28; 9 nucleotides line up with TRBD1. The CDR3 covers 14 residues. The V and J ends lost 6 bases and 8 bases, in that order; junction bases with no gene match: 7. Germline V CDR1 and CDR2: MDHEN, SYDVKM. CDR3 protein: CASSPTGGGEKLFF. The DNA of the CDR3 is TGTGCCAGCAGCCCTACAGGGGGCGGGGAAAAACTGTTTTTT.

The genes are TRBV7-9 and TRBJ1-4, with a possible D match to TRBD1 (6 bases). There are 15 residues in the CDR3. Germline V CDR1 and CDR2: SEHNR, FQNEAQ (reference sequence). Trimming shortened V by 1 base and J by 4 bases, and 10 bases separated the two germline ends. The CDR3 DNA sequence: TGTGCCAGCAGCTTAGGTTCAGGGGTTAATGAAAAACTGTTTTTT. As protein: CASSLGSGVNEKLFF.

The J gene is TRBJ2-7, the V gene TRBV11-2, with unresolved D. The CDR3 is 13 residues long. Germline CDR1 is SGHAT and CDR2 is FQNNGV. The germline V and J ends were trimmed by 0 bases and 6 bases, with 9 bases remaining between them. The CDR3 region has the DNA TGTGCCAGCAGCTTAGATGTAGATGGCGAGCAGTACTTC. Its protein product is CASSLDVDGEQYF.

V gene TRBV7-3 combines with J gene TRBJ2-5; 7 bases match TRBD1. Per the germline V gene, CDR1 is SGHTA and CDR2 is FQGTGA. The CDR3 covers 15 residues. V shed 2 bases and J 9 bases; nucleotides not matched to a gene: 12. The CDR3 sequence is CASSLLDRQSTPQYF. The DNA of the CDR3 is TGTGCCAGCAGCTTATTGGACAGGCAATCGACTCCCCAGTACTTC.

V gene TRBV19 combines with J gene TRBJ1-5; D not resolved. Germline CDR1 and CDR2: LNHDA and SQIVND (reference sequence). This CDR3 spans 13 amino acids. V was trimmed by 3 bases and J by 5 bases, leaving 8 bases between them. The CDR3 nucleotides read TGTGCCAGTAGTATGGCCTTCGATCAGCCCCAGCATTTT. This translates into CASSMAFDQPQHF.

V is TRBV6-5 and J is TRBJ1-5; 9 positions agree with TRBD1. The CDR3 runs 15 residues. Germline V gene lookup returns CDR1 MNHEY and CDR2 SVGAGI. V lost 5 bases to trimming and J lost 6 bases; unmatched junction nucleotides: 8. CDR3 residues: CASSPPGQGPQPQHF. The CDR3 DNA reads TGTGCCAGCAGTCCTCCGGGACAGGGACCTCAGCCCCAGCATTTT.

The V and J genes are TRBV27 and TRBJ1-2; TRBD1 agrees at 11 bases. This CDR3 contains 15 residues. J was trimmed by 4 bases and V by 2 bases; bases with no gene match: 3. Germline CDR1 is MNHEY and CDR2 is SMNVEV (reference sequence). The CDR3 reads CASSLRDRGIYGYTF. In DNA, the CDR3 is TGTGCCAGCAGTTTAAGGGACAGGGGGATCTATGGCTACACCTTC.

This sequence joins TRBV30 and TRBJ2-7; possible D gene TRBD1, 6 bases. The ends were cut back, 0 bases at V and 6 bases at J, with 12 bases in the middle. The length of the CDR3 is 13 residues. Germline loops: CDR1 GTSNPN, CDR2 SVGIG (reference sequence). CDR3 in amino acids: CAWSVTGLSEQYF. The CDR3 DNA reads TGTGCCTGGAGTGTAACAGGGCTTAGCGAGCAGTACTTC.

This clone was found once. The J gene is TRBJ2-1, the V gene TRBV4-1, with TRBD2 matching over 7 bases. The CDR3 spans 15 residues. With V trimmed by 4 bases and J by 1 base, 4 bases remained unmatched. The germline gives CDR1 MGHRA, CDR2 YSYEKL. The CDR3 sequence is CASSPYGGSYNEQFF. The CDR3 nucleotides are TGCGCCAGCAGCCCATACGGGGGGTCCTACAATGAGCAGTTCTTC.

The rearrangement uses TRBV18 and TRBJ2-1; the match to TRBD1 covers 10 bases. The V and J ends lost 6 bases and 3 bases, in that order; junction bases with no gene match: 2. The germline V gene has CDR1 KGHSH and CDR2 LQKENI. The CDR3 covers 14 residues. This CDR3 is CASSGTGDYNEQFF. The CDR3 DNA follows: TGTGCCAGCTCCGGGACAGGGGACTACAATGAGCAGTTCTTC.

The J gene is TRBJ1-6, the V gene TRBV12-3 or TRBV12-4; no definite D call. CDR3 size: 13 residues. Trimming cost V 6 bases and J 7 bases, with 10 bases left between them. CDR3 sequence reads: CASSRGVNSPLHF. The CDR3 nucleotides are TGTGCCAGCAGCCGGGGTGTAAATTCACCCCTCCACTTT.

CDR3 sequence: CASSLRGSGNTIYF. The CDR3 DNA reads TGTGCCAGCAGCTTACGAGGCTCTGGAAACACCATATATTTT. The rearrangement joins TRBV7-9 to TRBJ1-3; no clear D gene. Looked up from germline, CDR1 is SEHNR and CDR2 is FQNEAQ (reference sequence). The CDR3 length is 14 residues. V lost 2 bases and J 0 bases, leaving 5 bases between the germline ends.

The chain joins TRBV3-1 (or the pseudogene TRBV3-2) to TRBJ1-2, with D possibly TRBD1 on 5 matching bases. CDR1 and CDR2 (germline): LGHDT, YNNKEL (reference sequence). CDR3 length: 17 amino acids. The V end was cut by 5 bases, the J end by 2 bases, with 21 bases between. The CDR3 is CASSGQDGREGNYGYTF. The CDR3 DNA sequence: TGTGCCAGCAGCGGACAAGATGGTAGGGAAGGGAACTATGGCTACACCTTC.

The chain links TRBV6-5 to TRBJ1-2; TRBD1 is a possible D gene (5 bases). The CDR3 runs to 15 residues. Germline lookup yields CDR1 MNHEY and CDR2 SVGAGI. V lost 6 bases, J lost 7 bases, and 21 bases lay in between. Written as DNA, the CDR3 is TGTGCCAGCAGCGCCGGGGGGTCCGGGTATGCTGGCTACACCTTC. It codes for CASSAGGSGYAGYTF.

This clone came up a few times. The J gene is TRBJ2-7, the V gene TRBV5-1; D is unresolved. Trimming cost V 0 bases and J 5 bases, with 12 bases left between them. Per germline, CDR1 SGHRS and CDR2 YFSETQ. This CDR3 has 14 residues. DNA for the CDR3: TGCGCCAGCAGCTTGGCCGCCTTAAACAACGAGCAGTACTTC. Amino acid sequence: CASSLAALNNEQYF.

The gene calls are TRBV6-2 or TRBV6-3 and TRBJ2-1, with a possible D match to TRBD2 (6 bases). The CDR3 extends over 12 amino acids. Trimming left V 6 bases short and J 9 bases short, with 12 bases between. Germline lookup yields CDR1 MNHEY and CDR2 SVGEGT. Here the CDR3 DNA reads TGTGCCAGCAGCCAACTAGCCGCTGAGCAGTTCTTC. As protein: CASSQLAAEQFF.

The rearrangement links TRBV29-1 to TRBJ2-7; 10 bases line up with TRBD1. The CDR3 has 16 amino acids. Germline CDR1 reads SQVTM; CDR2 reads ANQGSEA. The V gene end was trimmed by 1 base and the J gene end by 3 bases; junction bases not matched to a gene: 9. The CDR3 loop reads CSVEGTGGPGYYEQYF. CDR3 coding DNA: TGCAGCGTTGAAGGGACAGGGGGACCGGGGTACTACGAGCAGTACTTC.

CDR3 nucleotides: TGTGCCAGCAGTTCCGGCCAGGATGAAAAACTGTTTTTT. Translation: CASSSGQDEKLFF. The V gene is TRBV12-3 or TRBV12-4, the J gene TRBJ1-4, with D uncertain. This CDR3 contains 13 residues. V lost 4 bases and J 6 bases, leaving 9 bases between the germline ends.

CDR3 residues: CASSWGREYHEQYF. The CDR3 bases are TGTGCCAGCAGCTGGGGTCGGGAATACCACGAGCAGTACTTC. J is TRBJ2-7 and V is TRBV12-1; TRBD2 reflects the table's D call only, with no check against the DNA. TRBV12-1 is a pseudogene locus. This CDR3 has 14 residues.

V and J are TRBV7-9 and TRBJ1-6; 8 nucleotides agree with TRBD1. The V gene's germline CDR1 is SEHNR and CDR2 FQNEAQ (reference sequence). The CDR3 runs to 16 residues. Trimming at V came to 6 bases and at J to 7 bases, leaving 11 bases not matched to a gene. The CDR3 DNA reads TGTGCCAGCAGAGCTGGACAGGGAGCGCGGAATTCACCCCTCCACTTT. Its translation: CASRAGQGARNSPLHF.